A single sample gave rise to the 28 T cell receptor beta chains below, sequenced in a study of OX40 agonist ivuxolimab in advanced cancers. Generated by immunoSEQ multiplex PCR, the TCRdb table keeps only in-frame clones and is missing some. This sample yields some 16,000 clones, of which about 75% are seen a single time; roughly 36% belongs to the top ten. Sequenced here: CD4+ or CD8+ T cells sorted from blood, sampled in a trial of the OX40 agonist ivuxolimab. The receptors here all came from an adult with an advanced solid tumor such as melanoma, head and neck, liver or kidney cancer.

This clone appeared a few times. The V and J genes are TRBV5-1 and TRBJ2-7, with D unclear. The ends were cut back, 0 bases at V and 0 bases at J, with 7 bases in the middle. Germline V gene data show CDR1 as SGHRS and CDR2 as YFSETQ. The CDR3 length is 14 residues. The CDR3 DNA reads TGCGCCAGCAGCTTGGACGGAAGCTCCTACGAGCAGTACTTC. Protein sequence: CASSLDGSSYEQYF.

The V gene is TRBV7-9, the J gene TRBJ2-3; TRBD2 matches at 9 bases. After removal of 0 bases from V and 1 base from J, the junction contained 2 bases not matched to a gene. The CDR3 loop spans 16 amino acids. CDR1 and CDR2 (germline): SEHNR, FQNEAQ (reference sequence). The CDR3 DNA sequence: TGTGCCAGCAGCTTAGCCCGGACTAGCGGCACAGATACGCAGTATTTT. Its protein product is CASSLARTSGTDTQYF.

This clone was detected only a few times. V and J are TRBV27 and TRBJ2-5; no definite D call. The CDR3 covers 13 residues. Germline-derived CDR1 and CDR2 are MNHEY and SMNVEV (reference sequence). Deletions cut 2 bases from V and 0 bases from J, with 4 bases between. The CDR3 spells CASSLNHQETQYF. CDR3 sequence (DNA): TGTGCCAGCAGTTTAAACCACCAAGAGACCCAGTACTTC.

The CDR3 protein is CASSRSLDTQYF. The CDR3 DNA follows: TGTGCCAGCAGTCGATCATTAGATACGCAGTATTTT. The V gene is TRBV27, the J gene TRBJ2-3; D is unclear. CDR1 is MNHEY, CDR2 SMNVEV, per germline (reference sequence). The CDR3 contains 12 residues. Trimming took off 5 bases at V and 5 bases at J, with 8 bases between the two ends.

The rearrangement joins TRBV11-2 to TRBJ2-7, with TRBD1 matching 9 bases. From germline, CDR1 is SGHAT and CDR2 FQNNGV. Trimming at V came to 5 bases and at J to 5 bases, leaving 10 bases not matched to a gene. This CDR3 is 15 amino acids long. The CDR3, as DNA: TGTGCCAGCAGCGTTACAGGGGGCTCCACCGACGAGCAGTACTTC. It yields the protein CASSVTGGSTDEQYF.

This chain uses TRBV5-1 with TRBJ1-3, with D perhaps matching TRBD1 (5 bases). V was shortened by 3 bases and J by 8 bases, with 30 bases between the two germline ends. This CDR3 contains 19 residues. In germline, CDR1 is SGHRS, CDR2 YFSETQ. CDR3 DNA: TGCGCCAGCAGCTCCTACCTAATCTCCGGACAACCAACGCGGGACACCATATATTTT. This gives the protein CASSSYLISGQPTRDTIYF.

The chain joins TRBV27 to TRBJ2-7; 10 bases are a match to TRBD1. The germline V gene has CDR1 MNHEY and CDR2 SMNVEV (reference sequence). The trim removed 5 bases at V and 3 bases at J, leaving 7 bases unmatched. This CDR3 spans 15 amino acids. The CDR3 is CASSPSTGGIYEQYF. Written as DNA, the CDR3 is TGTGCCAGCAGTCCTTCGACAGGGGGCATCTACGAGCAGTACTTC.

The chain is built from TRBV19 and TRBJ1-5, with D possibly matching TRBD1 (5 bases). The CDR3 contains 12 residues. V lost 4 bases to trimming and J lost 7 bases, with 8 bases between them. From germline, CDR1 is LNHDA and CDR2 SQIVND (reference sequence). DNA of the CDR3: TGTGCCAGTAGTAAGGGGACCCAGCCCCAGCATTTT. Protein: CASSKGTQPQHF. The whole variable domain, filled in from reference TRBV19 and TRBJ1-5, reads DGGITQSPKYLFRKEGQNVTLSCEQNLNHDAMYWYRQDPGQGLRLIYYSQIVNDFQKGDIAEGYSVSREKKESFPLTVTSAQKNPTAFYLCASSKGTQPQHFGDGTRLSIL.

By sample share, this clone is medium-sized (0.01 to 0.1%). The chain recombines TRBV29-1 with TRBJ2-2; D may be TRBD2 (5 bases). This CDR3 contains 12 residues. V was trimmed by 6 bases and J by 6 bases, leaving 11 bases between them. Germline V gene sequence: CDR1 SQVTM, CDR2 ANQGSEA. CDR3 protein: CSVREGAGELFF. DNA for the CDR3: TGCAGCGTCCGTGAGGGAGCCGGGGAGCTGTTTTTT.

The CDR3 DNA reads TGTGCCAGCAGTTCTAAACGGGTGCGCTCCTACAATGAGCAGTTCTTC. It specifies CASSSKRVRSYNEQFF. The rearrangement joins TRBV6-5 to TRBJ2-1; D not resolved. Trimming shortened V by 4 bases and J by 0 bases, and 13 bases separated the two germline ends. The CDR3 is 16 amino acids. Germline lookup yields CDR1 MNHEY and CDR2 SVGAGI.

The CDR3 sequence: CASRNRESEGNTIYF. As DNA, the CDR3 is TGTGCCAGCAGAAACAGGGAATCGGAGGGAAACACCATATATTTT. V gene TRBV6-6 combines with J gene TRBJ1-3, with a possible D match to TRBD1 (6 bases). The CDR3 is 15 residues long. Per germline, CDR1 MNHNY and CDR2 SVGAGI (reference sequence). V lost 6 bases to trimming and J lost 4 bases, with 16 bases between them.

This clone turned up a few times. The chain combines TRBV28 with TRBJ1-5; D is possibly TRBD1 (6 bases). Germline V CDR1 and CDR2: MDHEN, SYDVKM. The CDR3 length is 15 residues. Trimming took off 6 bases at V and 0 bases at J, with 12 bases between the two ends. The DNA for the CDR3 is TGTGCCAGCAGACCCGGGACAAATAGCAATCAGCCCCAGCATTTT. Its translation: CASRPGTNSNQPQHF.

The J gene is TRBJ2-7, the V gene TRBV5-4; D is uncertain. Germline values: CDR1 SGHNT, CDR2 YYREEE (reference sequence). V dropped 3 bases and J dropped 3 bases, with 7 bases sitting between them. The CDR3 spans 12 residues. The CDR3 nucleotides are TGTGCCAGCAGCTGGGGTAACTACGAGCAGTACTTC. This gives the protein CASSWGNYEQYF.

This clone was detected only a few times. CDR3 loop: CSARLVLAGVVNEQFF. The CDR3 DNA reads as TGCAGCGCCCGTCTCGTACTAGCGGGAGTAGTGAATGAGCAGTTCTTC. The J gene is TRBJ2-1, the V gene TRBV29-1; 11 bases agree with TRBD2. The CDR3 is 16 amino acids. V shed 7 bases, J shed 7 bases, and the junction held 15 bases outside the gene matches. Per germline, CDR1 SQVTM and CDR2 ANQGSEA.

The CDR3 coding sequence is TGCGCCAGCAGCCAATCACAGGGGGCGAGGACTGAAGCTTTCTTT. Its protein is CASSQSQGARTEAFF. This sequence joins TRBV4-1 and TRBJ1-1; TRBD1 matches at 9 bases. This CDR3 has 15 amino acids. J lost 5 bases, V lost 2 bases, and 6 bases had no gene match. Germline V gene sequence: CDR1 MGHRA, CDR2 YSYEKL.

The chain is built from TRBV13 and TRBJ1-2, with TRBD1 matching over 8 bases. The CDR3 is 15 residues long. Germline V gene lookup returns CDR1 PRHDT and CDR2 FYEKMQ (reference sequence). With V trimmed by 4 bases and J by 5 bases, 9 bases remained unmatched. CDR3 coding DNA: TGTGCCAGCAGCTGGGACAGGCAGTTGGGGTATGGCTACACCTTC. Its translation is CASSWDRQLGYGYTF. Looking up the rest from reference TRBV13 and TRBJ1-2 gives the full variable domain: AAGVIQSPRHLIKEKRETATLKCYPIPRHDTVYWYQQGPGQDPQFLISFYEKMQSDKGSIPDRFSAQQFSDYHSELNMSSLELGDSALYFCASSWDRQLGYGYTFGSGTRLTVV.

The V and J genes are TRBV7-9 and TRBJ2-1; D possibly corresponds to TRBD2 (6 bases). The CDR3 loop spans 15 amino acids. From germline, CDR1 is SEHNR and CDR2 FQNEAQ (reference sequence). The V and J ends lost 1 base and 8 bases respectively, with 15 bases between them. CDR3 bases: TGTGCCAGCAGCTTAGGGGTCGGGAGTACCGATGAGCAGTTCTTC. Protein product: CASSLGVGSTDEQFF.

The chain has TRBV6-1 and TRBJ1-2, with D perhaps TRBD1 (6 bases). V was shortened by 3 bases and J by 5 bases, with 13 bases between the two germline ends. Germline values: CDR1 MNHNS, CDR2 SASEGT. This CDR3 is 14 amino acids long. DNA for the CDR3: TGTGCCAGCAGTGAGTTCAGGGGCGAGTATGGCTACACCTTC. Encoded protein: CASSEFRGEYGYTF.

In its sample, this clone was seen once. The rearrangement uses TRBV5-1 and TRBJ2-3; 7 bases are a match to TRBD1. Germline V gene sequence: CDR1 SGHRS, CDR2 YFSETQ. V gave up 3 bases and J gave up 5 bases; unmatched junction bases: 6. This CDR3 comprises 14 residues. The DNA of the CDR3 is TGCGCCAGCAGCTCGGGGACAGCAGGAGATACGCAGTATTTT. Its protein is CASSSGTAGDTQYF.

The CDR3 sequence is CASSQHRDEQFF. DNA of the CDR3: TGTGCCAGCAGCCAACATAGGGATGAGCAGTTCTTC. V usage is TRBV7-9 and J usage is TRBJ2-1; D unresolved. Germline CDR1 is SEHNR and CDR2 is FQNEAQ (reference sequence). The V gene lost 5 bases and the J gene lost 8 bases, with 10 bases spanning the gap. CDR3 length: 12 residues.

V and J are TRBV27 and TRBJ2-7; unclear D gene. This CDR3 contains 11 residues. V was clipped by 8 bases and J by 2 bases, with 7 bases between them. Germline V gene sequence: CDR1 MNHEY, CDR2 SMNVEV (reference sequence). For the CDR3, the DNA is TGTGCCAGCGCCACCACCTACGAGCAGTACTTC. It is translated as CASATTYEQYF.

The V call is TRBV5-1, the J call TRBJ1-1; maybe TRBD1 (5 bases). V lost 5 bases, J lost 2 bases, and 10 bases lay in between. Germline CDR1 SGHRS, CDR2 YFSETQ. The CDR3 has 13 amino acids. The CDR3 reads CASRWGSNTEAFF. In DNA form, the CDR3 reads TGCGCCAGCAGATGGGGGAGTAACACTGAAGCTTTCTTT.

This chain uses TRBV7-8 with TRBJ2-3, with a possible D match to TRBD2 (6 bases). Germline values: CDR1 SGHVS, CDR2 FQNEAQ. The CDR3 is made up of 17 amino acids. V was trimmed by 1 base and J by 4 bases, leaving 18 bases between them. The CDR3 DNA is TGTGCCAGCAGCTTAGTTGGAGGGACGGTGATATCAGATACGCAGTATTTT. Translation gives CASSLVGGTVISDTQYF.

The chain employs TRBV27 and TRBJ1-2; 8 nucleotides agree with TRBD1. CDR1 and CDR2 (germline): MNHEY, SMNVEV (reference sequence). Trimming took 8 bases from V and 4 from J; bases not matched to a gene: 12. This CDR3 has 15 residues. The CDR3 loop reads CASYPARGQGYGYTF. In nucleotides, the CDR3 is TGTGCCAGCTACCCCGCCAGGGGGCAAGGCTATGGCTACACCTTC.

This chain links TRBV28 with TRBJ2-1, with D unresolved. V was clipped by 8 bases and J by 9 bases, with 8 bases between them. The V gene's germline CDR1 is MDHEN and CDR2 SYDVKM. This CDR3 has 10 residues. The CDR3, as DNA: TGTGCCAGCTCACGTCGTGAGCAGTTCTTC. Translating it yields CASSRREQFF.

The chain employs TRBV7-9 and TRBJ2-1; D remains ambiguous. The CDR3 runs to 11 residues. The V and J ends lost 6 bases and 5 bases respectively, with 5 bases between them. Germline V gene data show CDR1 as SEHNR and CDR2 as FQNEAQ (reference sequence). The CDR3 here is CASRINNEQFF. The CDR3 nucleotides are TGTGCCAGCAGAATAAACAATGAGCAGTTCTTC.

The genes are TRBV5-4 and TRBJ2-3, with 13 bases fitting TRBD2. This CDR3 region has 15 residues. V shed 3 bases, J shed 3 bases, and the junction held 1 base outside the gene matches. The germline V gene has CDR1 SGHNT and CDR2 YYREEE (reference sequence). The CDR3: CASSSGLAGTDTQYF. CDR3 in DNA: TGTGCCAGCAGCTCGGGACTAGCGGGGACAGATACGCAGTATTTT.

The genes are TRBV11-3 and TRBJ2-7; TRBD1 matches 7 bases. CDR1 is SGHNT and CDR2 is YENEEA in the germline V gene. The CDR3 covers 15 residues. The J segment lost 1 base and the V segment lost 5 bases, leaving 8 bases of the junction unmatched. The CDR3 protein is CASSPRDSGSYEQYF. DNA for the CDR3: TGTGCCAGCAGCCCCCGGGACAGCGGATCCTACGAGCAGTACTTC.